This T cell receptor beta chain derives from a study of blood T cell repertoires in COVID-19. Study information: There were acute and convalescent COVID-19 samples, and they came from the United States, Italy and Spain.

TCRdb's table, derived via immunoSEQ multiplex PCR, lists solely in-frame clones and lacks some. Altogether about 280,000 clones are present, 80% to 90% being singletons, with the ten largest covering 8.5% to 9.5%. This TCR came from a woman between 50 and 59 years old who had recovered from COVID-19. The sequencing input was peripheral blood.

In DNA, the CDR3 is TGTGCCAGCAGCCTCTCAGGGTCGGACACTGAAGCTTTCTTT. This sequence encodes CASSLSGSDTEAFF. The chain has TRBV7-9 and TRBJ1-1; D is possibly TRBD1 (5 bases). Trimming took off 5 bases at V and 3 bases at J, with 13 bases between the two ends. Germline V gives CDR1 SEHNR, CDR2 FQNEAQ (reference sequence). This CDR3 is 14 amino acids long. The complete variable domain, with remaining parts taken from reference TRBV7-9 and TRBJ1-1, reads DTGVSQNPRHKITKRGQNVTFRCDPISEHNRLYWYRQTLGQGPEFLTYFQNEAQLEKSRLLSDRFSAERPKGSFSTLEIQRTEQGDSAMYLCASSLSGSDTEAFFGQGTRLTVV.